These 7 T cell receptor beta chains were sequenced from one sample in a study of blood T cell repertoires in COVID-19. Only in-frame clones appear in the TCRdb table, and some are missing; sequencing was by immunoSEQ multiplex PCR. The sample contains 200,000 to 250,000 clones, about 85% of which appear only once. Sequences were obtained from peripheral blood. The receptor set was obtained from a middle-aged man who had recovered from COVID-19.

The chain carries TRBV9 and TRBJ2-1, with TRBD2 matching 8 bases. There are 13 residues in the CDR3. V lost 4 bases to trimming and J lost 14 bases; unmatched junction nucleotides: 11. Germline loops: CDR1 SGDLS, CDR2 YYNGEE. The CDR3 reads CASSPRTSKVEFF. The CDR3 nucleotides read TGTGCCAGCAGCCCCCGGACTAGCAAGGTGGAGTTCTTC. The full variable domain, completed using reference TRBV9 and TRBJ2-1, is DSGVTQTPKHLITATGQRVTLRCSPRSGDLSVYWYQQSLDQGLQFLIQYYNGEERAKGNILERFSAQQFPDLHSELNLSSLELGDSALYFCASSPRTSKVEFFGPGTRLTVL.

V usage is TRBV28 and J usage is TRBJ1-1, with D unresolved. With 6 bases removed from V and 8 bases from J, the gap between germline ends came to 19 bases. The CDR3 totals 14 residues. The germline V gene encodes CDR1 MDHEN and CDR2 SYDVKM. Here the CDR3 reads CASSRVLGGAEAFF. CDR3 nucleotides: TGTGCCAGCAGCCGTGTCCTGGGAGGAGCCGAAGCTTTCTTT.

The rearrangement joins TRBV5-1 to TRBJ2-5; 7 bases map to TRBD1. The CDR3 extends over 15 amino acids. Looked up from germline, CDR1 is SGHRS and CDR2 is YFSETQ. The trim removed 2 bases at V and 2 bases at J, leaving 6 bases unmatched. The CDR3 is CASSFRGSLQETQYF. As DNA, the CDR3 is TGCGCCAGCAGCTTCAGGGGGAGCTTACAAGAGACCCAGTACTTC.

The genes are TRBV6-5 and TRBJ1-2, with 7 bases matching TRBD1. V trimming: 5 bases; J trimming: 5 bases; junction bases outside the gene matches: 11. The germline V gene encodes CDR1 MNHEY and CDR2 SVGAGI. This CDR3 has 15 residues. CDR3 in DNA: TGTGCCAGCAGTCCGACAGGGTCCTCACCGTATGGCTACACCTTC. As protein: CASSPTGSSPYGYTF.

The rearrangement uses TRBV4-1 and TRBJ1-4, with 8 bases fitting TRBD1. Looked up from germline, CDR1 is MGHRA and CDR2 is YSYEKL. The CDR3 contains 15 residues. V lost 3 bases and J lost 9; bases outside the gene matches: 9. The DNA for the CDR3 is TGCGCCAGCAGCCAGAGCCTTGGACAGGGCAAAAAACTGTTTTTT. Amino acids: CASSQSLGQGKKLFF.

The chain uses TRBV10-1 and TRBJ2-7; the D gene is possibly TRBD1 (5 bases). Germline V gene sequence: CDR1 WNHNN, CDR2 SYGVQD (reference sequence). The CDR3 covers 14 residues. Trimming cost V 6 bases and J 3 bases, with 15 bases left between them. The CDR3 sequence: CASSKDSANYEQYF. The CDR3 nucleotides are TGCGCCAGCAGCAAAGACAGTGCAAACTACGAGCAGTACTTC.

The chain employs TRBV7-8 and TRBJ1-2, with 7 bases fitting TRBD1. The CDR3 is made up of 14 amino acids. Losses at the gene ends were 3 bases for V and 6 bases for J; bases not matched to a gene: 7. CDR1 is SGHVS, CDR2 FQNEAQ, per germline. Here the CDR3 reads CASSFIGGSDGYTF. The CDR3 DNA follows: TGTGCCAGCAGCTTTATAGGGGGCTCTGATGGCTACACCTTC.